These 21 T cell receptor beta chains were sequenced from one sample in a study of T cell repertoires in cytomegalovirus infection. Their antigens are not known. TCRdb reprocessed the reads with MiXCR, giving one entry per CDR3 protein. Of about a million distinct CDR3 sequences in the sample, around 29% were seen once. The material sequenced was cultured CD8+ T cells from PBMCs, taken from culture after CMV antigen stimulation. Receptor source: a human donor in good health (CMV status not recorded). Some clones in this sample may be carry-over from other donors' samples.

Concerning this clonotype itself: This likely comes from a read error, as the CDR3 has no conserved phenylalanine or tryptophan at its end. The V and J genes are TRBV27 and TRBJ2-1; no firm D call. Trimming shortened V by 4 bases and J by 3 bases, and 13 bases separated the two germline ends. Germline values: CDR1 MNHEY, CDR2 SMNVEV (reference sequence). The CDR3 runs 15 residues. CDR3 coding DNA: TGTGCCAGCAGTTCTCCCGGCGAAGTCTACAATGAGCAGTTCCTC. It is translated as CASSSPGEVYNEQFL.

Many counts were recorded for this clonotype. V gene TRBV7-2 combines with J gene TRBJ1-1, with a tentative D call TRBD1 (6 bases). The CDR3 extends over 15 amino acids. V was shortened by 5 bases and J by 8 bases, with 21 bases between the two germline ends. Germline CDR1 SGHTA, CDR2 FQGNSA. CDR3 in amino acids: CASSLGAGGLSEAFF. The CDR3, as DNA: TGTGCCAGCAGCCTCGGAGCTGGGGGCCTTTCCGAAGCTTTCTTT. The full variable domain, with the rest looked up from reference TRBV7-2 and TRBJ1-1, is GAGVSQSPSNKVTEKGKDVELRCDPISGHTALYWYRQSLGQGLEFLIYFQGNSAPDKSGLPSDRFSAERTGGSVSTLTIQRTQQEDSAVYLCASSLGAGGLSEAFFGQGTRLTVV.

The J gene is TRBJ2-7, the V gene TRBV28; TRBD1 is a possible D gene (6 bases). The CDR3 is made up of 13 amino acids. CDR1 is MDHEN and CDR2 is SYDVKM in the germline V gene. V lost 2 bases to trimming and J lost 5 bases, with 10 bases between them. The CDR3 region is CASSLKGGDEQYV. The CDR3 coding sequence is TGTGCCAGCAGTTTAAAAGGGGGTGACGAGCAGTACGTC.

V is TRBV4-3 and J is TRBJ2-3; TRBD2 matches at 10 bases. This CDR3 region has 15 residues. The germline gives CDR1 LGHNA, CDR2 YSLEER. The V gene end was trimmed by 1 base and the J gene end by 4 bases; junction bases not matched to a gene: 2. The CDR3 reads CASSQVLAGADTQYF. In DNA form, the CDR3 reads TGCGCCAGCAGCCAAGTTCTAGCGGGGGCAGATACGCAGTATTTT.

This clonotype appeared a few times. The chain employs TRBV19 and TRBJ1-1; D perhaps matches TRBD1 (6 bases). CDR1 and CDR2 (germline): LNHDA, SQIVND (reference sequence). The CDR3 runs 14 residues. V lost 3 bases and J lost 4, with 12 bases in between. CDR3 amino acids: CASSISGAGTEAFF. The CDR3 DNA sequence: TGTGCCAGTAGTATCTCGGGGGCTGGCACTGAAGCTTTCTTT.

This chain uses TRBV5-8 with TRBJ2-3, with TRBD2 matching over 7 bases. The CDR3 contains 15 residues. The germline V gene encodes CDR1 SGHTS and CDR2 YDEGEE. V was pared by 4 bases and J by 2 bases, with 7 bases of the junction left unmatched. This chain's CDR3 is CASSARGGFTDTQYF. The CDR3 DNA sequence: TGTGCCAGCAGCGCACGCGGGGGATTCACAGATACGCAGTATTTT.

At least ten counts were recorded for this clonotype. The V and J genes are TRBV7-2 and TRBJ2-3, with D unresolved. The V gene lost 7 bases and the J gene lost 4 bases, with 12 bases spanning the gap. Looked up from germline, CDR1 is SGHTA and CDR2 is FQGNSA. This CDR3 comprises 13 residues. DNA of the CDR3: TGTGCCAGCACCTTGTTGTACGCAGATACGCAGTATTTT. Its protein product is CASTLLYADTQYF.

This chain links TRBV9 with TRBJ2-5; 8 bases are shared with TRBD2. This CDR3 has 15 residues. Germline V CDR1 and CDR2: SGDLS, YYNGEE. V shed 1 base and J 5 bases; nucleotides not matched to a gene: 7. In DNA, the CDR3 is TGTGCCAGCAGCGTATCAGCGGGGGCGGGGGAGACCCAGTACTTC. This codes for CASSVSAGAGETQYF.

The chain's CDR3 is CASSPGDSLTEAFF. The DNA for the CDR3 is TGCGCCAGCAGCCCAGGGGACAGTCTAACCGAAGCTTTCTTT. The chain couples TRBV5-1 to TRBJ1-1; 7 bases line up with TRBD1. Germline CDR1 SGHRS, CDR2 YFSETQ. V lost 4 bases and J lost 8; bases outside the gene matches: 11. This CDR3 spans 14 amino acids.

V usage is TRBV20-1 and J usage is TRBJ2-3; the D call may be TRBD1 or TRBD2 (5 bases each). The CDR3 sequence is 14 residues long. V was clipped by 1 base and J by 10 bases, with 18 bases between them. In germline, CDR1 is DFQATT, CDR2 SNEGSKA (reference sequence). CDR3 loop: CSARAGTNAFAQYF. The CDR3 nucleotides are TGCAGTGCTAGAGCCGGGACCAACGCTTTCGCGCAGTATTTT.

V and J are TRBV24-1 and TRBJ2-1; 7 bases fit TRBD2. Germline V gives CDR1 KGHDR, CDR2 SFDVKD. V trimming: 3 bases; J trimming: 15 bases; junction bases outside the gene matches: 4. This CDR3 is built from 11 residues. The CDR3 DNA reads TGTGCCACCAGTGATCGGACTAGGTGGTTCTTC. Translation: CATSDRTRWFF.

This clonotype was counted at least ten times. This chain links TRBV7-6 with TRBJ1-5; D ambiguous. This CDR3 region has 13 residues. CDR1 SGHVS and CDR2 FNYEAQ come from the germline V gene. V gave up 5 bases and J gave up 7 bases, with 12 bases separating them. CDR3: CASSLSAGQPQHF. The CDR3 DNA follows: TGTGCCAGCAGCCTCTCGGCGGGGCAGCCCCAGCATTTT.

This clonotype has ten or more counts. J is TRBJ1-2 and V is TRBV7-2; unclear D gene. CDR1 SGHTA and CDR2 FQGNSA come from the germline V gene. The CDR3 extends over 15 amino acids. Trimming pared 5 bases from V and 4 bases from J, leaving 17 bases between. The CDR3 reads CASSPTAQSTYGYTF. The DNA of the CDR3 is TGTGCCAGCAGCCCCACAGCGCAATCGACCTATGGCTACACCTTC.

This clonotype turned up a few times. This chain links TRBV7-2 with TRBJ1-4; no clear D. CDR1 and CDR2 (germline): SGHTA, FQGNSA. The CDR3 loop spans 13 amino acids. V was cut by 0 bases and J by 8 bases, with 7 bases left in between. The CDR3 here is CASSLAQAEKLFF. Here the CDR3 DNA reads TGTGCCAGCAGCTTAGCACAAGCCGAAAAACTGTTTTTT.

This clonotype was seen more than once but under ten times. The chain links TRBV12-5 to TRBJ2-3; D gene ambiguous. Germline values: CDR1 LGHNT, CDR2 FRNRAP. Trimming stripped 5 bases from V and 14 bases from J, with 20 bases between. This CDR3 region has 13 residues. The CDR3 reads CASGPHRVATRYF. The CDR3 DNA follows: TGTGCTAGTGGTCCACACCGTGTTGCGACGAGGTATTTT.

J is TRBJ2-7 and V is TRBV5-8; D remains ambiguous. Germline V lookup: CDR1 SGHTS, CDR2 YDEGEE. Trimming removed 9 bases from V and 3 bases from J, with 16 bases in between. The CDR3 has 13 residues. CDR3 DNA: TGTGCCACACCGGCGGCAGACGGCTACGAGCAGTACTTC. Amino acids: CATPAADGYEQYF.

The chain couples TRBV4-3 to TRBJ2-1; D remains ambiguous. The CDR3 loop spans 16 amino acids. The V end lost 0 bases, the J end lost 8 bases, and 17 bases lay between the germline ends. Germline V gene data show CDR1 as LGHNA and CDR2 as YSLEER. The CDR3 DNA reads TGCGCCAGCAGCCAAGACGGTAGCAATCTCCCCGATGAGCAGTTCTTC. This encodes CASSQDGSNLPDEQFF.

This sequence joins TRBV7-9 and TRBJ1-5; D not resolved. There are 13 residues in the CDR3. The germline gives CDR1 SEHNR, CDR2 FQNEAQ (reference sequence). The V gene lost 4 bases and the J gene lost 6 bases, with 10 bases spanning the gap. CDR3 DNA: TGTGCCAGCAGCTCCGCCGTTGGTCAGCCCCAGCATTTT. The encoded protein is CASSSAVGQPQHF.

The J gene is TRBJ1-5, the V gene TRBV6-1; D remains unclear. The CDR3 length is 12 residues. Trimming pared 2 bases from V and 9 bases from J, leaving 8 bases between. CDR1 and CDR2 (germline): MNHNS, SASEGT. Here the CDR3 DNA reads TGTGCCAGCAGTGAATTAATCTGGCCCCAGCATTTT. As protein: CASSELIWPQHF.

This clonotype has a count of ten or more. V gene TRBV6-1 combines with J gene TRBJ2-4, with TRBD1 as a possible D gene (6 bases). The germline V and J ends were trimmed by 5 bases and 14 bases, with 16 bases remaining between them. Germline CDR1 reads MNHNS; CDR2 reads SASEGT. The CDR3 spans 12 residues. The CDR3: CASSLYGGRKYF. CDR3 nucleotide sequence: TGTGCCAGCAGTCTATATGGGGGCCGTAAGTACTTC.

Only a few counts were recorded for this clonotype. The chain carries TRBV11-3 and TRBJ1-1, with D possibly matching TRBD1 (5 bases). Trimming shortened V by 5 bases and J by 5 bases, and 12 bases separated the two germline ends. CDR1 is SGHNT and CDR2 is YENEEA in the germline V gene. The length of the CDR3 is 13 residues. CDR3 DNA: TGTGCCAGCAGCCCTAGGTGGGGGACTGAAGCTTTCTTT. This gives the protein CASSPRWGTEAFF.